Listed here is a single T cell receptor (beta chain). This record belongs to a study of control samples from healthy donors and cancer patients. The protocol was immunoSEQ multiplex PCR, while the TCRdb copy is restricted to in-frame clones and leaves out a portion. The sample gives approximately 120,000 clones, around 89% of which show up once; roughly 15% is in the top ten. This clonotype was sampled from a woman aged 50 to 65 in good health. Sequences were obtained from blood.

In DNA, the CDR3 is TGCGCCAGCAGCTTTCGGGACAGGGAGGAAAAACTGTTTTTT. Translation: CASSFRDREEKLFF. V usage is TRBV5-1 and J usage is TRBJ1-4; 9 bases are shared with TRBD1. The J segment lost 8 bases and the V segment lost 2 bases, leaving 4 bases of the junction unmatched. This CDR3 is built from 14 residues. Per germline, CDR1 SGHRS and CDR2 YFSETQ.